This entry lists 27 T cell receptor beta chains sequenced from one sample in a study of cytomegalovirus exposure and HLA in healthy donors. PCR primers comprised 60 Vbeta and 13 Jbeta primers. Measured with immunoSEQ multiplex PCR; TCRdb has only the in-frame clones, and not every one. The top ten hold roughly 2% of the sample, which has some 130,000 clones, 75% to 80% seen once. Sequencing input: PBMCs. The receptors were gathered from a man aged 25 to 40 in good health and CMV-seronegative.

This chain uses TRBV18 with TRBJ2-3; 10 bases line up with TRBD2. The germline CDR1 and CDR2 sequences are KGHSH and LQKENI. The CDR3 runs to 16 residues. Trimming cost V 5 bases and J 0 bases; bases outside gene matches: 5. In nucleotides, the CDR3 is TGTGCCAGCTCAATCGGACTAGCGGCTAGCACAGATACGCAGTATTTT. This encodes CASSIGLAASTDTQYF.

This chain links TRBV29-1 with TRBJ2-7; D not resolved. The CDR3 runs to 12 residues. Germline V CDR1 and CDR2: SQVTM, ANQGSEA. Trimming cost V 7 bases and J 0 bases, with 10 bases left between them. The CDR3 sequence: CSARSSSYEQYF. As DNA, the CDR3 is TGCAGCGCCCGATCCAGCTCCTACGAGCAGTACTTC.

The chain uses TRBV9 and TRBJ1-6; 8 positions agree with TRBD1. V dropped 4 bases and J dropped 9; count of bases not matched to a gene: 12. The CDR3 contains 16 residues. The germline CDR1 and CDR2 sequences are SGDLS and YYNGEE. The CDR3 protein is CASSTRGDRTLSPLHF. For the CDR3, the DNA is TGTGCCAGCAGCACCCGTGGGGACAGGACCCTTTCACCCCTCCACTTT.

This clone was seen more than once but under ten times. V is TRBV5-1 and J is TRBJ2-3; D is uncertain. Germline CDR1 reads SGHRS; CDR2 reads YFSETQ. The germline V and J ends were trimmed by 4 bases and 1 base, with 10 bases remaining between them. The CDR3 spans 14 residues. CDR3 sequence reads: CASSEESGTDTQYF. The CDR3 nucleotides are TGCGCCAGCAGCGAGGAAAGTGGCACAGATACGCAGTATTTT.

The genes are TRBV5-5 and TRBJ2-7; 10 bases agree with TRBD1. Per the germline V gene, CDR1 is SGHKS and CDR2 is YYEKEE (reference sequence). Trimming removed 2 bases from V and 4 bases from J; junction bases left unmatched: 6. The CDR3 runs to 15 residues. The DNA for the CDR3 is TGTGCCAGCAGCTTCCCGACAGGGGGCGCATACGAGCAGTACTTC. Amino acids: CASSFPTGGAYEQYF.

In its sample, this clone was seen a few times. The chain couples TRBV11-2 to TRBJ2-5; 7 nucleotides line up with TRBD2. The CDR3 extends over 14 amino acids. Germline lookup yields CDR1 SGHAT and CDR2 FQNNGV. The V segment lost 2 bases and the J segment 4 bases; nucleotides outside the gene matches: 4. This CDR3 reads CASSLFPGGETQYF. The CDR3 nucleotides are TGTGCCAGCAGCTTATTTCCGGGAGGAGAGACCCAGTACTTC.

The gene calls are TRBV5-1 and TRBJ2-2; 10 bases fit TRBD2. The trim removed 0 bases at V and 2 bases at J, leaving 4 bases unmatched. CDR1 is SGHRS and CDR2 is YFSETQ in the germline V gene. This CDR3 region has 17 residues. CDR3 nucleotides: TGCGCCAGCAGCTTGGGTAGCGGGAGGACCAACACCGGGGAGCTGTTTTTT. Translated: CASSLGSGRTNTGELFF.

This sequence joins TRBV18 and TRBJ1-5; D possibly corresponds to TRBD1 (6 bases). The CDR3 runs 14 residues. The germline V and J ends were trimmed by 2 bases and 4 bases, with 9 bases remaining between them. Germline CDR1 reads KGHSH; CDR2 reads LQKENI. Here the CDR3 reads CASSPETGNQPQHF. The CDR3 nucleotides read TGTGCCAGCTCACCAGAGACAGGAAATCAGCCCCAGCATTTT.

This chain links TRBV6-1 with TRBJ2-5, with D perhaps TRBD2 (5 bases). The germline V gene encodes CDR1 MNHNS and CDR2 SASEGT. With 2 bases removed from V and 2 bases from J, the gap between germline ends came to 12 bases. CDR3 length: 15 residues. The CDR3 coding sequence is TGTGCCAGCAGTGAAATGTCGGGGTTACAAGAGACCCAGTACTTC. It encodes CASSEMSGLQETQYF.

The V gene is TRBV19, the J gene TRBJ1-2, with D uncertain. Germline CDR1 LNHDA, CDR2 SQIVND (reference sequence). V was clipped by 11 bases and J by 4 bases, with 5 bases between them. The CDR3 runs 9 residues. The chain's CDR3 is CARGYGYTF. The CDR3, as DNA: TGTGCCCGGGGCTATGGCTACACCTTC.

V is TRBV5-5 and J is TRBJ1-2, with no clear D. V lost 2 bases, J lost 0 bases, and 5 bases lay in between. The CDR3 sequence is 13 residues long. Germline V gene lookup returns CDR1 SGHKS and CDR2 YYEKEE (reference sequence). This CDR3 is CASSFQTNYGYTF. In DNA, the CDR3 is TGTGCCAGCAGCTTCCAGACTAACTATGGCTACACCTTC.

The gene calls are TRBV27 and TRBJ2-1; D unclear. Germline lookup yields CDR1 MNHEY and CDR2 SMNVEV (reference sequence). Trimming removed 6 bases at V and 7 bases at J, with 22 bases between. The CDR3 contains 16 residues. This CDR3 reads CASSPLARIIGNEQFF. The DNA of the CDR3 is TGTGCCAGCAGCCCACTGGCCCGGATAATCGGGAATGAGCAGTTCTTC.

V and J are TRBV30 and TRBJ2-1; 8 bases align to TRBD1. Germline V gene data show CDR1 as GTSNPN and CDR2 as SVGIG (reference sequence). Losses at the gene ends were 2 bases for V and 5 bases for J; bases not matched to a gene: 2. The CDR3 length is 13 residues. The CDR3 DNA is TGTGCCTGGAGTATACAGGGGGACAATGAGCAGTTCTTC. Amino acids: CAWSIQGDNEQFF. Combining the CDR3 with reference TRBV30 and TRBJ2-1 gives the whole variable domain SQTIHQWPATLVQPVGSPLSLECTVEGTSNPNLYWYRQAAGRGLQLLFYSVGIGQISSEVPQNLSASRPQDRQFILSSKKLLLSDSGFYLCAWSIQGDNEQFFGPGTRLTVL.

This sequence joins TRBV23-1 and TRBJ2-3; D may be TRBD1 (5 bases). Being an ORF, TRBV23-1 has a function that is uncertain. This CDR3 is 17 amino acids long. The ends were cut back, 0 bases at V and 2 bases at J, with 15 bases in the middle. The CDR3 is CASSQSYRPADTDTQYF. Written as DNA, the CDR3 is TGCGCCAGCAGTCAATCGTACAGGCCTGCGGACACAGATACGCAGTATTTT.

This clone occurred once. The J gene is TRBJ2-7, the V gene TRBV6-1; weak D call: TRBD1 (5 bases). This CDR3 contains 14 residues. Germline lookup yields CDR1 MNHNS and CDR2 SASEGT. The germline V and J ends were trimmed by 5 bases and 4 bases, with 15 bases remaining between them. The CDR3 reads CASSPTQALYEQYF. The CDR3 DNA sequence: TGTGCCAGCAGTCCCACACAGGCGCTATACGAGCAGTACTTC.

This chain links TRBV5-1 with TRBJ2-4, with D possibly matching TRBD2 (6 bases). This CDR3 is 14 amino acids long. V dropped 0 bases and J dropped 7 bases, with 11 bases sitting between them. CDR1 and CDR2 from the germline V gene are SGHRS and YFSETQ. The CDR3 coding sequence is TGCGCCAGCAGCTTGGTTAGCGGAGGGAACATTCAGTACTTC. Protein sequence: CASSLVSGGNIQYF.

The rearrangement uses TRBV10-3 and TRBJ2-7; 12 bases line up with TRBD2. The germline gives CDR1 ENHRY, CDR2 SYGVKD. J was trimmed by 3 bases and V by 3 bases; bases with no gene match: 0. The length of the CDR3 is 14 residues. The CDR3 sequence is CAISELAGGYEQYF. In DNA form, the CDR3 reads TGTGCCATCAGTGAACTAGCGGGAGGCTACGAGCAGTACTTC.

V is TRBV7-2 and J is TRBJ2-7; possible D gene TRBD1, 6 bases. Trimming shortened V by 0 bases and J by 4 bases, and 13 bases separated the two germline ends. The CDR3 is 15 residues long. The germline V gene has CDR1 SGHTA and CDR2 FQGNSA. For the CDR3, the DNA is TGTGCCAGCAGCTTAGCGGCAGGGGATCCTTACGAGCAGTACTTC. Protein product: CASSLAAGDPYEQYF.

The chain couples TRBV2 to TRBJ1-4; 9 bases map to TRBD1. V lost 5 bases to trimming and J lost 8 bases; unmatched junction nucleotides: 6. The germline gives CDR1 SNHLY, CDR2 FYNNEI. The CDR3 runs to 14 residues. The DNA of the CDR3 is TGTGCCAGCAGTTCCGACAGGGGGAACGAAAAACTGTTTTTT. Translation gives CASSSDRGNEKLFF.

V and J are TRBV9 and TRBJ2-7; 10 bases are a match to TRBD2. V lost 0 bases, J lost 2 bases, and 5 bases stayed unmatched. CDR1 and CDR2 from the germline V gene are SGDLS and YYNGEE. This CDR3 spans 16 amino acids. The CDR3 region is CASSVVASGGPYEQYF. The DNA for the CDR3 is TGTGCCAGCAGCGTAGTAGCTAGCGGGGGTCCCTACGAGCAGTACTTC.

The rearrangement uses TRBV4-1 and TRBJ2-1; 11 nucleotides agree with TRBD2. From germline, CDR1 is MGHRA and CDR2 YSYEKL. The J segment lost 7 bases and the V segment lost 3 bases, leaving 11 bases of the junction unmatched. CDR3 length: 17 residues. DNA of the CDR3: TGCGCCAGCAGCCATGTTAGCGGGAGGGCCGAGGTTAATGAGCAGTTCTTC. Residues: CASSHVSGRAEVNEQFF.

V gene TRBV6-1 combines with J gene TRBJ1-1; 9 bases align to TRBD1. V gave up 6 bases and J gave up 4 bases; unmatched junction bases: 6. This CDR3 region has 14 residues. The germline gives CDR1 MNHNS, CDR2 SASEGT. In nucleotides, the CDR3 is TGTGCCAGCAGCACTACAGGGGGCTTCACTGAAGCTTTCTTT. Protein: CASSTTGGFTEAFF.

This CDR3 is CASTYQSWGSSYEQYF. The CDR3 DNA is TGTGCCAGCACTTACCAGAGTTGGGGCAGCTCCTACGAGCAGTACTTC. The chain is built from TRBV5-6 and TRBJ2-7, with a weak D call TRBD1 (5 bases). CDR1 and CDR2 (germline): SGHDT, YYEEEE. This CDR3 has 16 amino acids. V was clipped by 6 bases and J by 0 bases, with 19 bases between them. The variable domain in full, with the rest retrieved from reference TRBV5-6 and TRBJ2-7, is DAGVTQSPTHLIKTRGQQVTLRCSPKSGHDTVSWYQQALGQGPQFIFQYYEEEERQRGNFPDRFSGHQFPNYSSELNVNALLLGDSALYLCASTYQSWGSSYEQYFGPGTRLTVT.

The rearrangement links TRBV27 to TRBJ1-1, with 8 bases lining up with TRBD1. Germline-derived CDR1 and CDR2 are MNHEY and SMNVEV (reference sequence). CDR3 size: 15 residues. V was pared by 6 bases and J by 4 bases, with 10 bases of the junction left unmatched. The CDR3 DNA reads TGTGCCAGCAGGCGCTCCCAGGGGGCCGGCACTGAAGCTTTCTTT. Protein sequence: CASRRSQGAGTEAFF.

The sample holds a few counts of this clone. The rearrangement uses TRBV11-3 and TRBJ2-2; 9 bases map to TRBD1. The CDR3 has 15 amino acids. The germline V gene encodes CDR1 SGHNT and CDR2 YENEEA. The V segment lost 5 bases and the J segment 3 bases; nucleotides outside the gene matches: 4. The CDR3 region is CASSHRQGDTGELFF. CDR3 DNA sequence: TGTGCCAGCAGCCACCGACAGGGGGACACCGGGGAGCTGTTTTTT.

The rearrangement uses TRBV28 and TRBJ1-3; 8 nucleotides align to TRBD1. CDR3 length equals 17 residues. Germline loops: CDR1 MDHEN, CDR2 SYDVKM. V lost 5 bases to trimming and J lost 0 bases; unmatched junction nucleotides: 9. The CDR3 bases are TGTGCCAGCAGTGCGCACAGGGGGGACCGCTCTGGAAACACCATATATTTT. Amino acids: CASSAHRGDRSGNTIYF.

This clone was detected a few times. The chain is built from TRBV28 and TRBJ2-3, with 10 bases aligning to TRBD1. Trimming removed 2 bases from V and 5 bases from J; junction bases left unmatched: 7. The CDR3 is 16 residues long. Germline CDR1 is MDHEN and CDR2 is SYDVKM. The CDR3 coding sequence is TGTGCCAGCAGTTTAGTTTCGGACAGGGGGAGAGATACGCAGTATTTT. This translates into CASSLVSDRGRDTQYF.